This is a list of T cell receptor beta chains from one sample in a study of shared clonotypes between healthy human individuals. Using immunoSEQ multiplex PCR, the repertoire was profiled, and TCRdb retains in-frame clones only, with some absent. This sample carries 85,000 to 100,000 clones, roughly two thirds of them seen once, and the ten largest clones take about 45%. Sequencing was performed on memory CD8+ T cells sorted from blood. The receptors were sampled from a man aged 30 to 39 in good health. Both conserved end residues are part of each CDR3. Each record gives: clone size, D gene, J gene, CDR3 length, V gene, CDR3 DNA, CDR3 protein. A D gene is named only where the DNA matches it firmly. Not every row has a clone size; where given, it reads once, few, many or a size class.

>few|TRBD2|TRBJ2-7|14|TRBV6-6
TGTGCCAGCACCTCCGGGACTAGCATCTACGAGCAGTACTTC
CASTSGTSIYEQYF
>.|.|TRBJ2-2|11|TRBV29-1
TGCAGCGGAACTTACCTCGGGGAGCTGTTTTTT
CSGTYLGELFF
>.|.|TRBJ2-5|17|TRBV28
TGTGCCAGCAGTTTAGAGGGGCTGGAGCGACCGCAAGAGACCCAGTACTTC
CASSLEGLERPQETQYF
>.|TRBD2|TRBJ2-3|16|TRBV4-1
TGCGCCAGCAGCCACCGACTAGCGGGAAACACAGATACGCAGTATTTT
CASSHRLAGNTDTQYF
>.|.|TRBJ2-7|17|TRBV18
TGTGCCAGCTCCCCGAACTGGGGAACTCAGGGATCCTACGAGCAGTACTTC
CASSPNWGTQGSYEQYF
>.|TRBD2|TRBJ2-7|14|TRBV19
TGTGCCAGTAGGTCTCGGGAGGGCCCCCACGAGCAGTACTTC
CASRSREGPHEQYF
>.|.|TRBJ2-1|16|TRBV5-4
TGTGCCAGCAGCTATCGAGGAGGGGGGTATTTCAATGAGCAGTTCTTC
CASSYRGGGYFNEQFF
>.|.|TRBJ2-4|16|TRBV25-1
TGTGCCAGCAGTGAGGCAGGGGCACTAGCCAAAAACATTCAGTACTTC
CASSEAGALAKNIQYF
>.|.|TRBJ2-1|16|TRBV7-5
TGTGTCAGAAGCTTAGCTATGACGGGAGTTGGAAATGAGCAGTTCTTC
CVRSLAMTGVGNEQFF
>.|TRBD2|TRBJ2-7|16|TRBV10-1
TGCGCCAGCAGTGAGTCCCAAGCGGGAGGCTGGGGGGAGCAGTACTTC
CASSESQAGGWGEQYF
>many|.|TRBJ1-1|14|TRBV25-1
TGTGCCAGCAGTGATAACAGGGCCAACACTGAAGCTTTCTTT
CASSDNRANTEAFF
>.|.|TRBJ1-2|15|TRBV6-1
TGTGCCAGCAGTGACACCCGACGACAGGCCTATGGCTACACCTTC
CASSDTRRQAYGYTF
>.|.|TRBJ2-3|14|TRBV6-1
TGTGCCAGCACCCAGGGCTGGGGCACAGATACGCAGTATTTT
CASTQGWGTDTQYF
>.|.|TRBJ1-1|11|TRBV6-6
TGTGCCAGCGGCATGCTCGGTGAAGCTTTCTTT
CASGMLGEAFF
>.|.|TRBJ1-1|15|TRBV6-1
TGTGCCAGCAGTGAAGCGTGGAGTCACTCGGGTGAAGCTTTCTTT
CASSEAWSHSGEAFF
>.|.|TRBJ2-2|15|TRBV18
TGTGCCAGCTCCCCCCTCGATGACCCGGGCGGGGAGCTGTTTTTT
CASSPLDDPGGELFF